A selection of T cell receptor beta chains follows, all from one sample in a study of TIL therapy for anti-PD-1-resistant metastatic lung cancer. Here immunoSEQ multiplex PCR was the method, and the copy in TCRdb shows in-frame clones only, minus some. In the table there are about 21,000 clones, about 70% of which are singletons. The sequenced sample was blood, obtained at baseline. These receptors came from a person between 30 and 79 years old with non-small cell lung cancer. The CDR3 runs from the conserved cysteine through the conserved F or W. The order of the fields is V gene, J gene, D gene, clone size, CDR3 protein, CDR3 DNA. D genes are given only for firm matches. Size is omitted from some rows. Given values are once, few, many or a class for expanded clones.

v_call: TRBV4-2
j_call: TRBJ1-1
d_call: .
clone_size: .
cdr3_aa: CASSQGLRGGTEAFF
cdr3_nt: TGTGCCAGCAGCCAAGGGCTCAGGGGAGGAACTGAAGCTTTCTTT

v_call: TRBV4-3
j_call: TRBJ2-3
d_call: TRBD2
clone_size: .
cdr3_aa: CASSQGAGGPTDTQYF
cdr3_nt: TGCGCCAGCAGCCAAGGGGCGGGGGGGCCGACAGATACGCAGTATTTT

v_call: TRBV9
j_call: TRBJ2-7
d_call: .
clone_size: .
cdr3_aa: CASSPQISTYEQYF
cdr3_nt: TGTGCCAGCAGCCCCCAGATCTCGACCTACGAGCAGTACTTC

v_call: TRBV2
j_call: TRBJ2-5
d_call: .
clone_size: .
cdr3_aa: CASQPTANQETQYF
cdr3_nt: TGTGCCAGCCAACCCACCGCTAACCAAGAGACCCAGTACTTC

v_call: TRBV5-1
j_call: TRBJ2-7
d_call: .
clone_size: .
cdr3_aa: CASSLGHDEQYF
cdr3_nt: TGCGCCAGCAGCTTGGGACATGACGAGCAGTACTTC

v_call: TRBV10-3
j_call: TRBJ1-5
d_call: .
clone_size: .
cdr3_aa: CAISEPGGGPQPQHF
cdr3_nt: TGTGCCATCAGTGAACCGGGCGGAGGACCCCAGCCCCAGCATTTT

v_call: TRBV19
j_call: TRBJ2-1
d_call: .
clone_size: .
cdr3_aa: CASRGQLLLNEQFF
cdr3_nt: TGTGCCAGTAGAGGGCAGTTACTTCTGAATGAGCAGTTCTTC

v_call: TRBV9
j_call: TRBJ2-3
d_call: TRBD2
clone_size: .
cdr3_aa: CASSALSREWDTQYF
cdr3_nt: TGTGCCAGCAGCGCCCTGTCGCGGGAGTGGGATACGCAGTATTTT

v_call: TRBV2
j_call: TRBJ2-7
d_call: .
clone_size: few
cdr3_aa: CASSDAIMDEQYF
cdr3_nt: TGTGCCAGCAGTGACGCGATTATGGACGAGCAGTACTTC

v_call: TRBV7-9
j_call: TRBJ2-5
d_call: .
clone_size: .
cdr3_aa: CASSPRDWGRTQYF
cdr3_nt: TGTGCCAGCAGCCCTCGGGACTGGGGAAGGACCCAGTACTTC

v_call: TRBV29-1
j_call: TRBJ1-1
d_call: .
clone_size: .
cdr3_aa: CSVVETNAFF
cdr3_nt: TGCAGCGTTGTAGAGACTAATGCTTTCTTT

v_call: TRBV27
j_call: TRBJ2-6
d_call: .
clone_size: .
cdr3_aa: CASTTKWWGDSGANVLTF
cdr3_nt: TGTGCCAGCACCACAAAATGGTGGGGGGACTCTGGGGCCAACGTCCTGACTTTC

v_call: TRBV4-1
j_call: TRBJ2-5
d_call: .
clone_size: .
cdr3_aa: CASSQALLETQYF
cdr3_nt: TGCGCCAGCAGCCAAGCCCTGTTGGAGACCCAGTACTTC

v_call: TRBV9
j_call: TRBJ1-3
d_call: .
clone_size: few
cdr3_aa: CASSEGLGNTIYF
cdr3_nt: TGTGCCAGCAGCGAAGGACTGGGAAACACCATATATTTT

v_call: TRBV10-1
j_call: TRBJ2-7
d_call: .
clone_size: .
cdr3_aa: CASSPGRTYEQYF
cdr3_nt: TGCGCCAGCAGCCCAGGGAGGACCTACGAGCAGTACTTC

v_call: TRBV3-1/TRBV3-2
j_call: TRBJ2-7
d_call: .
clone_size: few
cdr3_aa: CASSPAVGLYEQYF
cdr3_nt: TGTGCCAGCAGCCCCGCTGTGGGGCTCTACGAGCAGTACTTC

v_call: TRBV5-8
j_call: TRBJ2-3
d_call: TRBD2
clone_size: .
cdr3_aa: CASSFGLAGFTSTDTQYF
cdr3_nt: TGTGCCAGCAGCTTCGGACTAGCGGGGTTTACTAGCACAGATACGCAGTATTTT

v_call: TRBV18
j_call: TRBJ2-2
d_call: .
clone_size: .
cdr3_aa: CASSPLERGELFF
cdr3_nt: TGTGCCAGCTCACCACTCGAGAGGGGGGAGCTGTTTTTT

v_call: TRBV7-9
j_call: TRBJ2-2
d_call: .
clone_size: few
cdr3_aa: CASSARVNTGELFF
cdr3_nt: TGTGCCAGCAGCGCGAGGGTGAACACCGGGGAGCTGTTTTTT

v_call: TRBV19
j_call: TRBJ2-1
d_call: .
clone_size: .
cdr3_aa: CASTGLDNEQFF
cdr3_nt: TGTGCCAGTACGGGACTTGACAATGAGCAGTTCTTC

v_call: TRBV11-3
j_call: TRBJ2-5
d_call: .
clone_size: .
cdr3_aa: CASSFGTQETQYF
cdr3_nt: TGTGCCAGCAGCTTCGGGACCCAAGAGACCCAGTACTTC

v_call: TRBV6-5
j_call: TRBJ2-7
d_call: TRBD2
clone_size: .
cdr3_aa: CASSWREAYEQYF
cdr3_nt: TGTGCCAGCTCCTGGCGGGAGGCCTACGAGCAGTACTTC

v_call: TRBV6-5
j_call: TRBJ1-3
d_call: .
clone_size: .
cdr3_aa: CASSSTGITGNTIYF
cdr3_nt: TGTGCCAGCAGCTCTACAGGGATTACTGGAAACACCATATATTTT

v_call: TRBV7-2
j_call: TRBJ1-2
d_call: .
clone_size: .
cdr3_aa: CASSLERTAYGYTF
cdr3_nt: TGTGCCAGCAGCTTAGAGCGGACAGCGTATGGCTACACCTTC

v_call: TRBV12-3/TRBV12-4
j_call: TRBJ2-4
d_call: .
clone_size: few
cdr3_aa: CASSQWQGNIQYF
cdr3_nt: TGTGCCAGCTCTCAGTGGCAAGGAAACATTCAGTACTTC

v_call: TRBV5-1
j_call: TRBJ2-1
d_call: TRBD2
clone_size: once
cdr3_aa: CASSLRGGSYNEQFF
cdr3_nt: TGCGCCAGCAGCTTGCGGGGGGGCTCCTACAATGAGCAGTTCTTC

v_call: TRBV2
j_call: TRBJ1-1
d_call: .
clone_size: .
cdr3_aa: CASSEFSRGRAFF
cdr3_nt: TGTGCCAGCAGTGAATTTAGTAGGGGCAGAGCTTTCTTT

v_call: TRBV20-1
j_call: TRBJ2-7
d_call: .
clone_size: .
cdr3_aa: CSASGPTPYEQYF
cdr3_nt: TGCAGTGCTAGTGGGCCAACACCCTACGAGCAGTACTTC

v_call: TRBV6-5
j_call: TRBJ2-5
d_call: TRBD2
clone_size: .
cdr3_aa: CASKFGGARETQYF
cdr3_nt: TGTGCCAGCAAGTTCGGGGGGGCCCGAGAGACCCAGTACTTC

v_call: TRBV9
j_call: TRBJ2-5
d_call: .
clone_size: few
cdr3_aa: CASSSRRETQYF
cdr3_nt: TGTGCCAGCAGCTCCCGGCGGGAGACCCAGTACTTC

v_call: TRBV28
j_call: TRBJ2-3
d_call: .
clone_size: .
cdr3_aa: CASSVILGHTDTQYF
cdr3_nt: TGTGCCAGCAGTGTCATACTAGGCCACACAGATACGCAGTATTTT

v_call: TRBV9
j_call: TRBJ1-1
d_call: .
clone_size: .
cdr3_aa: CASSVGEGEGTEAFF
cdr3_nt: TGTGCCAGCAGCGTAGGTGAGGGAGAAGGCACTGAAGCTTTCTTT

v_call: TRBV4-3
j_call: TRBJ2-3
d_call: TRBD1
clone_size: .
cdr3_aa: CASSLQGAETDTQYF
cdr3_nt: TGCGCCAGCAGCCTACAGGGGGCCGAGACAGATACGCAGTATTTT

v_call: TRBV6-5
j_call: TRBJ1-5
d_call: .
clone_size: .
cdr3_aa: CASSKYNRVGQPQHF
cdr3_nt: TGTGCCAGCAGTAAATACAACAGGGTTGGCCAGCCCCAGCATTTT

v_call: TRBV27
j_call: TRBJ1-1
d_call: TRBD1
clone_size: .
cdr3_aa: CASSDRGLEAFF
cdr3_nt: TGTGCCAGCAGTGACAGGGGGCTGGAAGCTTTCTTT

v_call: TRBV19
j_call: TRBJ1-2
d_call: .
clone_size: .
cdr3_aa: CASSIGPGVVYGYTF
cdr3_nt: TGTGCCAGTAGTATAGGTCCGGGGGTAGTCTATGGCTACACCTTC

v_call: TRBV5-1
j_call: TRBJ2-2
d_call: .
clone_size: few
cdr3_aa: CASRPTSTGELFF
cdr3_nt: TGCGCCAGCAGACCGACGAGTACCGGGGAGCTGTTTTTT

v_call: TRBV4-1
j_call: TRBJ2-1
d_call: .
clone_size: few
cdr3_aa: CASSQDDFVKTNEQFF
cdr3_nt: TGCGCCAGCAGCCAAGACGACTTTGTTAAAACCAATGAGCAGTTCTTC

v_call: TRBV24-1
j_call: TRBJ2-5
d_call: TRBD1
clone_size: .
cdr3_aa: CATSPGTGYQETQYF
cdr3_nt: TGTGCCACCAGTCCCGGGACAGGGTACCAAGAGACCCAGTACTTC

v_call: TRBV6-5
j_call: TRBJ1-2
d_call: .
clone_size: once
cdr3_aa: CASSIRDVGGYGYTF
cdr3_nt: TGTGCCAGCAGTATTAGGGACGTCGGTGGGTATGGCTACACCTTC

v_call: TRBV6-6
j_call: TRBJ1-5
d_call: .
clone_size: once
cdr3_aa: CASSAMGDSNQPQHF
cdr3_nt: TGTGCCAGCAGTGCCATGGGGGATAGCAATCAGCCCCAGCATTTT

v_call: TRBV15
j_call: TRBJ2-3
d_call: .
clone_size: once
cdr3_aa: CATSSPGDTFTDTQYF
cdr3_nt: TGTGCCACCAGCTCCCCCGGGGACACCTTCACAGATACGCAGTATTTT

v_call: TRBV5-1
j_call: TRBJ2-3
d_call: .
clone_size: .
cdr3_aa: CASSLAGETDTQYF
cdr3_nt: TGCGCCAGCAGCTTGGCGGGAGAGACAGATACGCAGTATTTT

v_call: TRBV30
j_call: TRBJ1-2
d_call: .
clone_size: .
cdr3_aa: CAWMGDSYGYTF
cdr3_nt: TGTGCCTGGATGGGGGATTCCTATGGCTACACCTTC

v_call: TRBV19
j_call: TRBJ1-6
d_call: .
clone_size: few
cdr3_aa: CATKDLSRNSPLHF
cdr3_nt: TGTGCCACCAAGGATTTATCGAGAAATTCACCCCTCCACTTT

v_call: TRBV7-9
j_call: TRBJ2-7
d_call: TRBD2
clone_size: .
cdr3_aa: CASSPAGGPSEQYF
cdr3_nt: TGTGCCAGCAGCCCAGCGGGAGGGCCTAGCGAGCAGTACTTC

v_call: TRBV18
j_call: TRBJ1-1
d_call: TRBD1
clone_size: once
cdr3_aa: CASPGGTALTEAFF
cdr3_nt: TGTGCCAGCCCAGGGGGGACAGCTCTCACTGAAGCTTTCTTT

v_call: TRBV12-3/TRBV12-4
j_call: TRBJ1-2
d_call: TRBD1
clone_size: .
cdr3_aa: CASSGDRGFGYTF
cdr3_nt: TGTGCCAGCAGTGGGGACAGGGGGTTTGGCTACACCTTC

v_call: TRBV5-1
j_call: TRBJ2-3
d_call: TRBD1
clone_size: .
cdr3_aa: CASSSGTGFTDTQYF
cdr3_nt: TGCGCCAGCAGCTCCGGGACAGGGTTCACAGATACGCAGTATTTT